These 24 T cell receptor beta chains were sequenced from one sample in a study of blood T cell repertoires in COVID-19. Data came from immunoSEQ multiplex PCR; TCRdb stores just in-frame clones and leaves some out. The sample includes fewer than 200,000 clones, over 80% of them seen just once. The sequencing sample was made of peripheral blood. These receptors all stem from an elderly woman with active or convalescent COVID-19.

The V call is TRBV7-8, the J call TRBJ1-6, with 8 positions matching TRBD1. V trimming: 5 bases; J trimming: 9 bases; junction bases outside the gene matches: 6. Germline-derived CDR1 and CDR2 are SGHVS and FQNEAQ. The CDR3 spans 14 residues. CDR3 protein: CASSLTGVSSPLHF. CDR3 DNA: TGTGCCAGCAGCCTGACAGGGGTGAGTTCACCCCTCCACTTT.

The V call is TRBV12-5, the J call TRBJ1-1; 10 positions agree with TRBD1. The CDR3 has 13 residues. With 4 bases clipped from V and 5 bases from J, the junction kept 1 base outside the gene matches. Germline V lookup: CDR1 LGHNT, CDR2 FRNRAP. The CDR3 DNA follows: TGTGCTAGTGGTTCGGGACAGGGGACTGAAGCTTTCTTT. Protein: CASGSGQGTEAFF.

The chain is built from TRBV19 and TRBJ1-5, with 11 bases identical to TRBD1. With V trimmed by 1 base and J by 6 bases, 2 bases remained unmatched. In germline, CDR1 is LNHDA, CDR2 SQIVND (reference sequence). This CDR3 region has 15 residues. The CDR3 protein is CASSIGTGGRQPQHF. The CDR3 nucleotides are TGTGCCAGTAGTATAGGGACAGGGGGCCGTCAGCCCCAGCATTTT.

The chain recombines TRBV12-5 with TRBJ1-3; D uncertain. V gave up 1 base and J gave up 0 bases, with 7 bases separating them. Germline values: CDR1 LGHNT, CDR2 FRNRAP. The CDR3 contains 15 residues. The CDR3 sequence: CASGLAGFSGNTIYF. For the CDR3, the DNA is TGTGCTAGTGGTTTGGCAGGCTTCTCTGGAAACACCATATATTTT.

The chain combines TRBV7-2 with TRBJ2-2; tentatively, D is TRBD2 (7 bases). The V and J ends lost 4 bases and 7 bases respectively, with 19 bases between them. Germline-derived CDR1 and CDR2 are SGHTA and FQGNSA. This CDR3 is 16 amino acids long. CDR3 in DNA: TGTGCCAGCAGCTCGAGGGCCGGGGGGCGCTTCGGGGAGCTGTTTTTT. Translation: CASSSRAGGRFGELFF.

The chain has TRBV6-5 and TRBJ1-5, with D uncertain. Germline loops: CDR1 MNHEY, CDR2 SVGAGI. V was clipped by 7 bases and J by 3 bases, with 4 bases between them. The CDR3 sequence is 11 residues long. In DNA, the CDR3 is TGTGCCAGCACAGACAATCAGCCCCAGCATTTT. Translating it yields CASTDNQPQHF.

The rearrangement links TRBV5-6 to TRBJ2-6; the match to TRBD1 covers 7 bases. Germline lookup yields CDR1 SGHDT and CDR2 YYEEEE. The CDR3 length is 17 residues. The V gene end was trimmed by 4 bases and the J gene end by 4 bases; junction bases not matched to a gene: 11. The CDR3 reads CASSRGQAAAGANVLTF. In nucleotides, the CDR3 is TGTGCCAGCAGCCGCGGACAGGCCGCGGCAGGGGCCAACGTCCTGACTTTC.

This chain links TRBV27 with TRBJ1-1; D is unresolved. The V end was cut by 1 base, the J end by 4 bases, with 13 bases between. The CDR3 is made up of 15 amino acids. Germline V gene sequence: CDR1 MNHEY, CDR2 SMNVEV (reference sequence). CDR3 amino acids: CASSLFGVGTTEAFF. CDR3 DNA sequence: TGTGCCAGCAGTTTATTCGGGGTGGGCACCACTGAAGCTTTCTTT.

The chain couples TRBV7-9 to TRBJ1-6; D may be TRBD1 (5 bases). The CDR3 totals 15 residues. The germline CDR1 and CDR2 sequences are SEHNR and FQNEAQ (reference sequence). V was pared by 1 base and J by 7 bases, with 11 bases between. The CDR3 nucleotides read TGTGCCAGCAGCTTAGTCGCGACAGAGAATTCACCCCTCCACTTT. Translation gives CASSLVATENSPLHF. Drawing the rest from reference TRBV7-9 and TRBJ1-6, the complete variable domain is DTGVSQNPRHKITKRGQNVTFRCDPISEHNRLYWYRQTLGQGPEFLTYFQNEAQLEKSRLLSDRFSAERPKGSFSTLEIQRTEQGDSAMYLCASSLVATENSPLHFGNGTRLTVT.

J is TRBJ1-4 and V is TRBV18; 8 bases match TRBD1. Germline V gene sequence: CDR1 KGHSH, CDR2 LQKENI. The CDR3 runs to 15 residues. Trimming cost V 3 bases and J 3 bases; bases outside gene matches: 3. CDR3 nucleotide sequence: TGTGCCAGCTCACCGCAGGGGGCGGCTAATGAAAAACTGTTTTTT. This gives the protein CASSPQGAANEKLFF.

This clone was counted only a few times. The rearrangement links TRBV9 to TRBJ1-3; possibly TRBD1 for D (6 bases). Germline V gene data show CDR1 as SGDLS and CDR2 as YYNGEE. V lost 0 bases, J lost 0 bases, and 10 bases lay in between. This CDR3 has 16 amino acids. CDR3 region: CASSVGQGFSGNTIYF. In DNA, the CDR3 is TGTGCCAGCAGCGTAGGGCAGGGGTTCTCTGGAAACACCATATATTTT. Looking up the rest from reference TRBV9 and TRBJ1-3 gives the full variable domain: DSGVTQTPKHLITATGQRVTLRCSPRSGDLSVYWYQQSLDQGLQFLIQYYNGEERAKGNILERFSAQQFPDLHSELNLSSLELGDSALYFCASSVGQGFSGNTIYFGEGSWLTVV.

The chain links TRBV3-1 (or the pseudogene TRBV3-2) to TRBJ1-3; TRBD1 aligns across 7 bases. The CDR3 loop spans 18 amino acids. V gave up 3 bases and J gave up 0 bases; unmatched junction bases: 11. Looked up from germline, CDR1 is LGHDT and CDR2 is YNNKEL (reference sequence). The CDR3 DNA reads TGTGCCAGCAGCCATCCGGTGACCGGGACAGTCTCTGGAAACACCATATATTTT. Protein: CASSHPVTGTVSGNTIYF.

The chain carries TRBV6-2 or TRBV6-3 and TRBJ2-1, with 8 positions matching TRBD2. V was clipped by 0 bases and J by 8 bases; unmatched bases: 9. Germline loops: CDR1 MNHEY, CDR2 SVGEGT. This CDR3 spans 16 amino acids. The CDR3 here is CASSYSVSGAADEQFF. CDR3 nucleotides: TGTGCCAGCAGTTACTCTGTTAGCGGGGCCGCCGATGAGCAGTTCTTC.

This clone was seen a handful of times. The rearrangement joins TRBV6-5 to TRBJ2-2; 8 bases are shared with TRBD2. Germline V lookup: CDR1 MNHEY, CDR2 SVGAGI. There are 16 residues in the CDR3. After removal of 0 bases from V and 7 bases from J, the junction contained 7 bases not matched to a gene. The CDR3 loop reads CASSYSWGTSIGELFF. Here the CDR3 DNA reads TGTGCCAGCAGTTACTCGTGGGGGACTAGTATCGGGGAGCTGTTTTTT.

The sample holds one count of this clone. The sample carries other DNA sequences with the same CDR3. The chain joins TRBV27 to TRBJ2-3; 8 bases line up with TRBD2. V dropped 6 bases and J dropped 2; count of bases not matched to a gene: 10. This CDR3 is 16 amino acids long. Germline CDR1 MNHEY, CDR2 SMNVEV (reference sequence). The CDR3 DNA reads TGTGCCAGCAGACCAATCCTAGCGGGCAACACAGATACGCAGTATTTT. This encodes CASRPILAGNTDTQYF.

This clone has a handful of counts. The V and J genes are TRBV6-5 and TRBJ2-5, with TRBD1 identical over 8 bases. In germline, CDR1 is MNHEY, CDR2 SVGAGI. The CDR3 sequence is 15 residues long. J lost 5 bases, V lost 6 bases, and 11 bases had no gene match. The CDR3 DNA follows: TGTGCCAGCAGAGACGGACAGGGCTTTCGGGAGACCCAGTACTTC. This gives the protein CASRDGQGFRETQYF.

This chain joins TRBV6-2 or TRBV6-3 and TRBJ2-7; 7 nucleotides align to TRBD1. The J segment lost 0 bases and the V segment lost 4 bases, leaving 9 bases of the junction unmatched. Germline loops: CDR1 MNHEY, CDR2 SVGEGT. The CDR3 has 16 residues. CDR3 bases: TGTGCCAGCAGTTCTCCCCGGGACAGAAACTCCTACGAGCAGTACTTC. As protein: CASSSPRDRNSYEQYF.

J is TRBJ2-7 and V is TRBV4-1, with 7 bases identical to TRBD1. Losses at the gene ends were 1 base for V and 3 bases for J; bases not matched to a gene: 9. This CDR3 is built from 16 residues. CDR1 and CDR2 (germline): MGHRA, YSYEKL. The CDR3 nucleotides read TGCGCCAGCAGCCAAGCGTCGGGACAGACTTACTACGAGCAGTACTTC. This encodes CASSQASGQTYYEQYF.

This clone has only one observation. V gene TRBV4-1 combines with J gene TRBJ1-4, with 9 nucleotides matching TRBD1. The trim removed 3 bases at V and 5 bases at J, leaving 4 bases unmatched. This CDR3 spans 15 amino acids. Germline assignment: CDR1 MGHRA and CDR2 YSYEKL. The CDR3 region is CASSQLGQGNEKLFF. The CDR3 DNA reads TGCGCCAGCAGCCAGCTCGGACAGGGGAATGAAAAACTGTTTTTT.

CDR3 protein: CASSRHDYEQYF. The CDR3 coding sequence is TGTGCCAGCAGCCGACACGACTACGAGCAGTACTTC. The chain combines TRBV12-3 or TRBV12-4 with TRBJ2-7; no firm D call. V was cut by 6 bases and J by 3 bases, with 9 bases left in between. The CDR3 totals 12 residues.

The chain combines TRBV9 with TRBJ2-5; 10 nucleotides align to TRBD1. The CDR3 spans 15 residues. The germline CDR1 and CDR2 sequences are SGDLS and YYNGEE. The junction had 7 bases not matched to a gene; V was cut back by 3 bases and J by 5 bases. The CDR3 DNA sequence: TGTGCCAGCAGCGAAGACAGGGGGCGAGGCGAGACCCAGTACTTC. It codes for CASSEDRGRGETQYF.

This chain links TRBV6-6 with TRBJ1-5, with no clear D. Germline assignment: CDR1 MNHNY and CDR2 SVGAGI (reference sequence). This CDR3 is built from 13 residues. With 2 bases removed from V and 16 bases from J, the gap between germline ends came to 18 bases. The CDR3 bases are TGTGCCAGCAGTTACGGCCGGGATCTTAATCTCCATTTT. Residues: CASSYGRDLNLHF.

To note about this clone: Other DNA sequences within the sample encode an identical CDR3. The chain combines TRBV6-5 with TRBJ1-4, with a possible D match to TRBD1 (6 bases). Germline CDR1 MNHEY, CDR2 SVGAGI. This CDR3 comprises 14 residues. Deletions cut 6 bases from V and 7 bases from J, with 15 bases between. The DNA of the CDR3 is TGTGCCAGCAGAACGGGGGGGGCGGGTGAAAAACTGTTTTTT. Translation: CASRTGGAGEKLFF.

This chain connects TRBV5-5 to TRBJ1-1; a weak D match, TRBD1 (6 bases). CDR3 length: 16 amino acids. V was cut by 0 bases and J by 5 bases, with 17 bases left in between. The germline V gene encodes CDR1 SGHKS and CDR2 YYEKEE (reference sequence). CDR3 amino acids: CASSLGDTIRGTEAFF. The DNA for the CDR3 is TGTGCCAGCAGCTTGGGGGACACCATACGAGGGACTGAAGCTTTCTTT.